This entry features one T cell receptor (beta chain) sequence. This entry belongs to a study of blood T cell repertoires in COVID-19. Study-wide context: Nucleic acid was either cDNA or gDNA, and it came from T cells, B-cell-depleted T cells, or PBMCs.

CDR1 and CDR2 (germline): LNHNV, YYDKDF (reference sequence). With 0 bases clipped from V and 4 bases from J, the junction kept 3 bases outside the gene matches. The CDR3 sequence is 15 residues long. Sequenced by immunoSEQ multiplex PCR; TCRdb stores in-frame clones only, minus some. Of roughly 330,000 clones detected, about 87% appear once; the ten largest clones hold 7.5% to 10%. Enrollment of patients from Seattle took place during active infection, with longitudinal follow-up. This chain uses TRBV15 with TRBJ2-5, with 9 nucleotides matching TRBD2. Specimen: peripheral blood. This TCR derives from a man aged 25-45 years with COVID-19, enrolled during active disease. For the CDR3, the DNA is TGTGCCACCAGCAGAGATAATAGCGGGAGAGAGACCCAGTACTTC. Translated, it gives CATSRDNSGRETQYF.